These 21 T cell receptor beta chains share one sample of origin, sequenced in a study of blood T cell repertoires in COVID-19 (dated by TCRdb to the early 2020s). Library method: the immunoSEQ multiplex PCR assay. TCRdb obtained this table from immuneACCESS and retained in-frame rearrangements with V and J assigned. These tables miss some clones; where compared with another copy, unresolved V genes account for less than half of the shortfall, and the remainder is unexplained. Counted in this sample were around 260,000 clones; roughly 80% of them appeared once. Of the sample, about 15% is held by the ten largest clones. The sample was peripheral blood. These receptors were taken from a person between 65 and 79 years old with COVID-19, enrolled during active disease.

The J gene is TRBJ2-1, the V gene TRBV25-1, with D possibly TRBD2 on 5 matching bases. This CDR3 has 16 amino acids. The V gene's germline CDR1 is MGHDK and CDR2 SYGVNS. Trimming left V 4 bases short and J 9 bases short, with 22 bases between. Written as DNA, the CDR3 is TGTGCCAGCAGTGGAACCGGGATACGGCACCTGGTTGAGCAGTTCTTC. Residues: CASSGTGIRHLVEQFF.

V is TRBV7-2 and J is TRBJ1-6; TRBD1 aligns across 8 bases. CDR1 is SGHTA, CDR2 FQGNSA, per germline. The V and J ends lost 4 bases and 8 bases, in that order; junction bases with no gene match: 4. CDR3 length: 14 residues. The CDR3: CASSSGQGYSPLHF. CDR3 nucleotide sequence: TGTGCCAGCAGCTCCGGACAGGGCTATTCACCCCTCCACTTT.

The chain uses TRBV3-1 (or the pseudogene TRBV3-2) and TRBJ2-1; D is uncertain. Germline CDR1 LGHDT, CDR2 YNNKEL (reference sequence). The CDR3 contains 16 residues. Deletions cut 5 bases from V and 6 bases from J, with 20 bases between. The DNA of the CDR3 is TGTGCCAGCAGCACCGCTGGTATCCTCCGAGGCAATGAGCAGTTCTTC. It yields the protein CASSTAGILRGNEQFF.

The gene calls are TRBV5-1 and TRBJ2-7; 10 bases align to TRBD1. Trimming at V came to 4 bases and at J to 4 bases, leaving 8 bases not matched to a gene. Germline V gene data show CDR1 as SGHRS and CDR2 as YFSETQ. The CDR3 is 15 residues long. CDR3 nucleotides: TGCGCCAGCAGCCCCGGGACAGGGGCCAGTTACGAGCAGTACTTC. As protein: CASSPGTGASYEQYF.

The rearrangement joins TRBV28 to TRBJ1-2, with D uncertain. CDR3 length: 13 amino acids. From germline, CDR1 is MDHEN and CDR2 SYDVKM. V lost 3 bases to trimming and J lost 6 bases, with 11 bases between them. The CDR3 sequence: CASSFLRGDGYTF. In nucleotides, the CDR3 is TGTGCCAGCAGTTTCCTCCGAGGAGATGGCTACACCTTC.

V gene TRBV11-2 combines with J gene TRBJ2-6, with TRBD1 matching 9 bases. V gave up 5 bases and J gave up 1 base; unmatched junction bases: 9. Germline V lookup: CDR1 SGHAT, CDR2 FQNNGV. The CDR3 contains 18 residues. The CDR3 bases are TGTGCCAGCAGCCTAAATCCGGGACAGGGATCTGGGGCCAACGTCCTGACTTTC. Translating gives CASSLNPGQGSGANVLTF.

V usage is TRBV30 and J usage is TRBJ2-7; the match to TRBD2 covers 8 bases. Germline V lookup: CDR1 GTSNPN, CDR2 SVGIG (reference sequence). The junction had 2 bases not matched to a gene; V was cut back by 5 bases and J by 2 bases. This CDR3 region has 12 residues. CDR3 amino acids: CAWGSGTYEQYF. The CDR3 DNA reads TGTGCCTGGGGTAGCGGGACCTACGAGCAGTACTTC.

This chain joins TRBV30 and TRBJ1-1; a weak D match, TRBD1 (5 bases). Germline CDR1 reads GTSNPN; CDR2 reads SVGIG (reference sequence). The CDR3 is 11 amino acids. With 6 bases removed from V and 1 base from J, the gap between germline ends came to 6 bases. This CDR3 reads CACDRNTEAFF. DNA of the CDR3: TGTGCCTGCGACAGGAACACTGAAGCTTTCTTT.

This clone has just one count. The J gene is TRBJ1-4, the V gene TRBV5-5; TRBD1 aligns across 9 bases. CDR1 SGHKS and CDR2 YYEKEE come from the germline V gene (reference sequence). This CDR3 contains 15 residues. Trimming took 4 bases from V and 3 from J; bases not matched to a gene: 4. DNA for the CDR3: TGTGCCAGCAGCATGACAGGGGGACCTAATGAAAAACTGTTTTTT. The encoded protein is CASSMTGGPNEKLFF.

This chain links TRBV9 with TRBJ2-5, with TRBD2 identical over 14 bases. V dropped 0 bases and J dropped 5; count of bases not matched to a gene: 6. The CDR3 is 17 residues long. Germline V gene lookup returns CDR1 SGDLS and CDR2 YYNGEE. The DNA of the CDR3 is TGTGCCAGCAGCGTAGGGACTAGCGGGGGGTCGGGGGAGACCCAGTACTTC. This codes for CASSVGTSGGSGETQYF.

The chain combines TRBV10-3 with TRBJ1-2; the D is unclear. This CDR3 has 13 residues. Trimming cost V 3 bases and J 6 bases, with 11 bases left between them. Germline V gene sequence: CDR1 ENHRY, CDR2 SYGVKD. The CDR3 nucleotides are TGTGCCATCAGTGAAAACAGCTGGAATGGCTACACCTTC. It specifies CAISENSWNGYTF.

CDR3 bases: TGTGCCAGTAGTACACAGGGGGAGAGTACGCAGTATTTT. Protein: CASSTQGESTQYF. This rearrangement joins TRBV19 to TRBJ2-3; 8 bases match TRBD1. CDR1 is LNHDA, CDR2 SQIVND, per germline (reference sequence). Trimming removed 4 bases from V and 8 bases from J; junction bases left unmatched: 5. This CDR3 region has 13 residues.

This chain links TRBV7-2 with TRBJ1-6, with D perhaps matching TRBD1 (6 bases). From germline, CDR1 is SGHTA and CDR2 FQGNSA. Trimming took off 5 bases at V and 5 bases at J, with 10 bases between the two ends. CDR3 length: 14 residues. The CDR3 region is CASSVGQNNSPLHF. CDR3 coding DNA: TGTGCCAGCAGCGTCGGACAGAATAATTCACCCCTCCACTTT.

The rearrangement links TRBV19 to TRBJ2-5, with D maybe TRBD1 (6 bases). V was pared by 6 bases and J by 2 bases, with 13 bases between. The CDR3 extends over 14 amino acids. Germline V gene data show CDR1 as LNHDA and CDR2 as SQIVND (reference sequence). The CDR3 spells CASRTGTKQETQYF. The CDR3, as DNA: TGTGCCAGTAGAACCGGGACAAAGCAAGAGACCCAGTACTTC.

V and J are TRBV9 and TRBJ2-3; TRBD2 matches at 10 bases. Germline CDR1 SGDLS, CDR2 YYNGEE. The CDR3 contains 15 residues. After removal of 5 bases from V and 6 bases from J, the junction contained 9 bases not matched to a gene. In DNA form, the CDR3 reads TGTGCCAGCAGTGATAGCGGGGGGCTGGTGGATACGCAGTATTTT. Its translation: CASSDSGGLVDTQYF.

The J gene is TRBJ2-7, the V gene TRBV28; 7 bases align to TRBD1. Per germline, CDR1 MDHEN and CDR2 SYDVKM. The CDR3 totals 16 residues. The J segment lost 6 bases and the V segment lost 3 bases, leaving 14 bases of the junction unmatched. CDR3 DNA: TGTGCCAGCAGTTTGGAGGAGACAGGGCCCTACCGCGAGCAGTACTTC. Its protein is CASSLEETGPYREQYF.

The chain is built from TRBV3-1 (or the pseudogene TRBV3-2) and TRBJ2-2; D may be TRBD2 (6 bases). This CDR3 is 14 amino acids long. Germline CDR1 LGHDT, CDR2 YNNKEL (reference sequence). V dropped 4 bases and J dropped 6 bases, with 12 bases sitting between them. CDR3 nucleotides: TGTGCCAGCAGCCTTAATAGCGGTTCCGGGGAGCTGTTTTTT. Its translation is CASSLNSGSGELFF.

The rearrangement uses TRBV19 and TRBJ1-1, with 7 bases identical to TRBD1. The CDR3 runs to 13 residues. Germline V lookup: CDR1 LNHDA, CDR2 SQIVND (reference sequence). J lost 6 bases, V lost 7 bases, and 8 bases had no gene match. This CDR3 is CASIPITGAEAFF. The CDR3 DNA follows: TGTGCCAGTATCCCGATCACAGGGGCTGAAGCTTTCTTT.

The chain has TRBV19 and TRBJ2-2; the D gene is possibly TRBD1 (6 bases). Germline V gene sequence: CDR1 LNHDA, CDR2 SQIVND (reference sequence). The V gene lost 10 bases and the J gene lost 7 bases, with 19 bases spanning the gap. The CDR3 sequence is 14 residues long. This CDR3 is CATTTPGALGELFF. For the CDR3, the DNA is TGTGCCACCACAACCCCAGGGGCGCTCGGGGAGCTGTTTTTT.

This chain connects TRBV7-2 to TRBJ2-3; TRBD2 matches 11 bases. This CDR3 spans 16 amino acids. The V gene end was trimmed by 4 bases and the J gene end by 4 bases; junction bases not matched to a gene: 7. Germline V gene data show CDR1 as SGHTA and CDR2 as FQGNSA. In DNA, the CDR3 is TGTGCCAGCAGCTACTTAGCGGGGGGGCTTCCAGATACGCAGTATTTT. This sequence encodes CASSYLAGGLPDTQYF.

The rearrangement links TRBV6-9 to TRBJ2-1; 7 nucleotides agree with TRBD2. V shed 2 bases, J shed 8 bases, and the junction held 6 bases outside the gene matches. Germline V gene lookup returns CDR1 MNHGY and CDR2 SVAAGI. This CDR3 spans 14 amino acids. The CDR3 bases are TGTGCCAGCAGTTATGGGAGGGTCCGGGATGAGCAGTTCTTC. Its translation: CASSYGRVRDEQFF.